This T cell receptor beta chain was observed in a study of response to subunit inactivated influenza vaccine. In TCRdb, the RT-PCR reads were re-called with MiXCR into one record per CDR3 protein. The sample includes fewer than 600,000 distinct CDR3 sequences, approximately 7.2% of them seen just once. Germline trimming cut 6 bases from V and 2 bases from J; bases unmatched to any gene: 7. CDR3 length: 15 residues. Germline CDR1 and CDR2: SNHLY and FYNNEI. The V gene is TRBV2, the J gene TRBJ2-3, with 8 bases matching TRBD2. The input for sequencing was PBMCs from blood, taken about 24 months after vaccination. This sequence was found in a man between 45 and 75 years old who received an inactivated influenza vaccine. CDR3 region: CASSPRLANTDTQYF. CDR3 in DNA: TGTGCCAGCAGCCCCAGACTAGCGAACACAGATACGCAGTATTTT.